This T cell receptor beta chain is drawn from a study of early T cells in non-severe SARS-CoV-2 infection. With V trimmed by 4 bases and J by 9 bases, 7 bases remained unmatched. Germline V gene sequence: CDR1 MDHEN, CDR2 SYDVKM. The CDR3 sequence is 15 residues long. One entry per CDR3 protein, called by TCRdb with MiXCR from the 5' RACE reads. The data contain tens of thousands of distinct CDR3 sequences, 8.7% of them singletons. V and J are TRBV28 and TRBJ2-1; 12 nucleotides agree with TRBD2. Sequencing was performed on whole blood, taken at baseline. This receptor was taken from an adult who was a healthcare worker with PCR-confirmed SARS-CoV-2 infection or an uninfected control (not recorded which). Written as DNA, the CDR3 is TGTGCCAGCAGTTCCCGACTAGCGGGAGTAGGTGAGCAGTTCTTC. This codes for CASSSRLAGVGEQFF. Drawing the rest from reference TRBV28 and TRBJ2-1, the complete variable domain is DVKVTQSSRYLVKRTGEKVFLECVQDMDHENMFWYRQDPGLGLRLIYFSYDVKMKEKGDIPEGYSVSREKKERFSLILESASTNQTSMYLCASSSRLAGVGEQFFGPGTRLTVL.